The rows below give T cell receptor beta chains drawn from one sample of a study of blood T cell repertoires in COVID-19. Data came from immunoSEQ multiplex PCR; TCRdb stores just in-frame clones and leaves some out. The data hold 250,000 to 300,000 clones, with roughly 90% observed a single time. The sequencing sample was made of peripheral blood. The receptors were sampled from a woman aged 50 to 60 who had recovered from COVID-19. Both conserved end residues are part of each CDR3. A D gene is named only where the DNA matches it firmly. Part of the rows lack a size; the others show once, few, many or a class for expanded clones.

D gene,J gene,clone size,V gene,CDR3 DNA,CDR3 protein
-,TRBJ2-2,-,TRBV6-2/TRBV6-3,TGTGCCAGCAGCCGGACTGCCACCGGGGAGCTGTTTTTT,CASSRTATGELFF
TRBD1,TRBJ2-7,-,TRBV7-7,TGTGCTAGCAGCACCCGGACAGGGAGAGTCTACGAGCAGTACTTC,CASSTRTGRVYEQYF
-,TRBJ2-1,-,TRBV27,TGTGCCAGCAGTCCATGGGGCGGACTAAGCAGTGAGCAGTTCTTC,CASSPWGGLSSEQFF
TRBD2,TRBJ2-5,-,TRBV5-1,TGCGCCAGCAGCGATAAATCCGGGACTAGCAGACAAGAGACCCAGTACTTC,CASSDKSGTSRQETQYF
TRBD1,TRBJ1-6,-,TRBV6-2/TRBV6-3,TGTGCCAGCAGTTACGACAGGGTGACGGGTTCACCCCTCCACTTT,CASSYDRVTGSPLHF
-,TRBJ1-4,-,TRBV10-3,TGTGCCATCAGTGATCGGGGCAGGGCCCTTGGGGGGTCTAATGAAAAACTGTTTTTT,CAISDRGRALGGSNEKLFF
TRBD1,TRBJ1-2,-,TRBV5-4,TGTGCCAGCAGCCGACCCGGGACAGGGATGGTCTATGGCTACACCTTC,CASSRPGTGMVYGYTF
TRBD1,TRBJ2-7,-,TRBV19,TGTGCCAGTAGTACAGGGACAGGGCCCCTCTACGAGCAGTACTTC,CASSTGTGPLYEQYF
-,TRBJ2-2,-,TRBV11-2,TGTGCCAGCAGCTTAGAGGGACTGAGGACCGGGGAGCTGTTTTTT,CASSLEGLRTGELFF
TRBD1,TRBJ2-1,-,TRBV2,TGTGCCAGCAGGATAGGACAGGGGGCTTTGGAGCAGTTCTTC,CASRIGQGALEQFF
TRBD2,TRBJ2-6,-,TRBV5-1,TGCGCCAGCAGCTCCGCCGGGGGGGCACTTAACTCTGGGGCCAACGTCCTGACTTTC,CASSSAGGALNSGANVLTF
-,TRBJ2-7,once,TRBV7-2,TGTGCCAGCAGCTTAGACTATGACAGGCCGAGGGAGCAGTACTTC,CASSLDYDRPREQYF
TRBD2,TRBJ2-3,-,TRBV13,TGTGCCAGCAGCTTTTATAGCGGGGGGTATAGCTCAGATACGCAGTATTTT,CASSFYSGGYSSDTQYF
-,TRBJ2-7,-,TRBV7-2,TGTGCCAGCAGCTCCGCAGGCCCGCTGCCCTACGAGCAGTACTTC,CASSSAGPLPYEQYF
TRBD1,TRBJ1-6,-,TRBV27,TGTGCCAGCAGTTTCGCGACAGGGTGGTCACCCCTCCACTTT,CASSFATGWSPLHF
-,TRBJ1-2,-,TRBV2,TGTGCCAGCAAGGAGGGTACCAACTATGGCTACACCTTC,CASKEGTNYGYTF
-,TRBJ1-2,-,TRBV19,TGTGCCAGTAGCCCGGGGAACTATGGCTACACCTTC,CASSPGNYGYTF
TRBD1,TRBJ2-7,once,TRBV19,TGTGCCAGTAGTATAGGAACAGGGGTGAGCGAGCAGTACTTC,CASSIGTGVSEQYF
-,TRBJ1-1,-,TRBV7-6,TGTGCCAGCAGCTTATGGGGCCCCGACATGAACACTGAAGCTTTCTTT,CASSLWGPDMNTEAFF
-,TRBJ2-1,-,TRBV4-2,TGTGCCAGCAGCCAAGCGGGAAGCCTCACAGACAATGAGCAGTTCTTC,CASSQAGSLTDNEQFF
-,TRBJ1-1,-,TRBV30,TGTGCCTGGACCCCCCCCCAGGGGTCTGAAGCTTTCTTT,CAWTPPQGSEAFF
TRBD2,TRBJ2-5,-,TRBV6-2/TRBV6-3,TGTGCCAGCAGTTTCCCGGGACTAGCGGGGAGGAGGGAGACCCAGTACTTC,CASSFPGLAGRRETQYF
-,TRBJ1-2,-,TRBV24-1,TGTGCCACCAGTGATTTCCCACAGGGCCATGGCTACACCTTC,CATSDFPQGHGYTF
-,TRBJ2-1,-,TRBV4-1,TGCGCCAGCAGCCAAGATCGGGATTCCTACAATGAGCAGTTCTTC,CASSQDRDSYNEQFF
-,TRBJ1-1,-,TRBV18,TGTGCCAGCTCACCACCGGGGGCCCGGAGGTGGACTGAAGCTTTCTTT,CASSPPGARRWTEAFF
TRBD1,TRBJ1-2,once,TRBV28,TGTGCCAGCAGTTTGGACAGGGCCTATGGCTACACCTTC,CASSLDRAYGYTF
TRBD1,TRBJ2-7,-,TRBV6-5,TGTGCCAGCAGGAGGACAGGGGATACCTACGAGCAGTACTTC,CASRRTGDTYEQYF
-,TRBJ1-1,-,TRBV7-8,TGTGCCAGCAGCTTAAATAGCCAGAACCTTATGAACACTGAAGCTTTCTTT,CASSLNSQNLMNTEAFF
-,TRBJ2-7,few,TRBV2,TGTGCCAGCAATGACCTAGACTACGAGCAGTACTTC,CASNDLDYEQYF
-,TRBJ2-7,-,TRBV6-2/TRBV6-3,TGTGCCAGCAGTTACCAGCAGGATTACTCCTACGAGCAGTACTTC,CASSYQQDYSYEQYF
TRBD2,TRBJ2-1,-,TRBV7-9,TGTGCCAGCAGCTCAGGGACTAGCGGACAGAACAATGAGCAGTTCTTC,CASSSGTSGQNNEQFF
-,TRBJ1-4,-,TRBV28,TGTGCCAGCAGTTGGGCAAGTAATGAAAAACTGTTTTTT,CASSWASNEKLFF
-,TRBJ2-5,-,TRBV3-1/TRBV3-2,TGTGCCAGCCGCGCAGGGTCGGTAGAGACCCAGTACTTC,CASRAGSVETQYF
TRBD1,TRBJ1-2,-,TRBV30,TGTGCCTGGGGGTATCAGGGGGGTGGCTACACCTTC,CAWGYQGGGYTF
TRBD1,TRBJ2-3,-,TRBV19,TGTGCCAGTAGTGCCGACAGGGAAGATACGCAGTATTTT,CASSADREDTQYF
TRBD1,TRBJ1-4,-,TRBV6-1,TGTGCCAGCAGTGAGCGGAGGGTACAGGGGGTCGCTAATGAAAAACTGTTTTTT,CASSERRVQGVANEKLFF